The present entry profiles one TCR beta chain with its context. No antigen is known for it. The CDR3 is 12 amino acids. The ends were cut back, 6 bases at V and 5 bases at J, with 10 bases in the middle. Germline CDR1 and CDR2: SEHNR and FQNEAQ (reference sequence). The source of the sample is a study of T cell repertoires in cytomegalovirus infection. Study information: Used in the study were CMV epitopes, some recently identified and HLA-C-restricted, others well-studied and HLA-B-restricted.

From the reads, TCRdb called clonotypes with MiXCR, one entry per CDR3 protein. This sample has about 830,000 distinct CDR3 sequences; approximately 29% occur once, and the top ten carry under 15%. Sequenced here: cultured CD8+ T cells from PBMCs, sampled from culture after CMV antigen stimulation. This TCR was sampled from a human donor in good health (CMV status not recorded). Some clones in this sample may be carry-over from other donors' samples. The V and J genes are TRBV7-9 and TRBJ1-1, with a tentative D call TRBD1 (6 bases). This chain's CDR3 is CASRQGKTEAFF. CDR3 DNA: TGTGCCAGCAGGCAGGGGAAAACTGAAGCTTTCTTT.